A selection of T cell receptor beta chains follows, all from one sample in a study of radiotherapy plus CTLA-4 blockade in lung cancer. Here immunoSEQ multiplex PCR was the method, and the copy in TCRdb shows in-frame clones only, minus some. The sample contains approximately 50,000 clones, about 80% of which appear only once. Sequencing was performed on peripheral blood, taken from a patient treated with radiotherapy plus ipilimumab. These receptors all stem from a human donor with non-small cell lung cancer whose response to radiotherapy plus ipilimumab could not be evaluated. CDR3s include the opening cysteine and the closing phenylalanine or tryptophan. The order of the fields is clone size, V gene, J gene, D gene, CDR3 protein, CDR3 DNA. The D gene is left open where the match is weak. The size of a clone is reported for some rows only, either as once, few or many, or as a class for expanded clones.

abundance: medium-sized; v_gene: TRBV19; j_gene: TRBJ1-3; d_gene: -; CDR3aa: CASSLSRSGNTIYF; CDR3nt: TGTGCCAGTAGTTTATCCAGATCTGGAAACACCATATATTTT
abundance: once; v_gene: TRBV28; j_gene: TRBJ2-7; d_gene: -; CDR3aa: CASSLWGQGLPYEQYF; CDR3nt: TGTGCCAGCAGTTTATGGGGTCAGGGTCTCCCCTACGAGCAGTACTTC
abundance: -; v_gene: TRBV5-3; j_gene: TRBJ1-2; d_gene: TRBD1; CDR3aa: CARSLGQGNYGYTF; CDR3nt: TGTGCCAGAAGCTTGGGACAGGGTAACTATGGCTACACCTTC
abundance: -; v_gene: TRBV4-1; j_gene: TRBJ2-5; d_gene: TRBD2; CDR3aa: CASSHPDFGTSTETQYF; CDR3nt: TGCGCCAGCAGCCATCCAGACTTCGGGACTAGCACAGAGACCCAGTACTTC
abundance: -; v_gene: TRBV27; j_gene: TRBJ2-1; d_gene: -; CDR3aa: CASSFRDNLGNEQFF; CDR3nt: TGTGCCAGCAGTTTCCGGGACAACTTGGGTAATGAGCAGTTCTTC
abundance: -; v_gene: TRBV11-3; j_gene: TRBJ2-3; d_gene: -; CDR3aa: CASSLILRQSTDTQYF; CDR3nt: TGTGCCAGCAGCCTAATCCTCAGGCAGAGCACAGATACGCAGTATTTT
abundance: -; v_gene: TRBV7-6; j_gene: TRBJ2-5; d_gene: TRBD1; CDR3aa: CASSLVRGFPGGQETQYF; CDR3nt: TGTGCCAGCAGCTTAGTTCGAGGTTTTCCAGGGGGCCAAGAGACCCAGTACTTC
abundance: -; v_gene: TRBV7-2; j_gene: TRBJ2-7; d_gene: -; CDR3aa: CASSPGMEQYF; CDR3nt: TGTGCCAGCAGCCCCGGGATGGAGCAGTACTTC
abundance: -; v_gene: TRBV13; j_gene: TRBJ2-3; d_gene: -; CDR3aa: CASSSATGYTDTQYF; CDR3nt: TGTGCCAGCAGCTCCGCGACAGGATACACAGATACGCAGTATTTT
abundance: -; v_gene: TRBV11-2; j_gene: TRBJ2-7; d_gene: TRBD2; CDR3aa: CASSARASGGVEQYF; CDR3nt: TGTGCCAGCAGCGCCCGAGCTAGCGGGGGGGTGGAGCAGTACTTC
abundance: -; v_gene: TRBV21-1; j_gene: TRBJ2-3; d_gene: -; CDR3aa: CASSKWPGWGTDTQYF; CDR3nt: TGTGCCAGCAGCAAATGGCCGGGGTGGGGCACAGATACGCAGTATTTT
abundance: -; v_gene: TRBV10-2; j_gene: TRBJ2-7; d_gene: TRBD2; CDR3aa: CASSEFMREIDEQYF; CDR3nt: TGCGCCAGCAGTGAGTTTATGCGGGAGATCGACGAGCAGTACTTC
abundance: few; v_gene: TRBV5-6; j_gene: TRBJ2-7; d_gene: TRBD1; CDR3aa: CASSLGQGVSYEQYF; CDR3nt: TGTGCCAGCAGCTTGGGGCAGGGGGTTTCCTACGAGCAGTACTTC
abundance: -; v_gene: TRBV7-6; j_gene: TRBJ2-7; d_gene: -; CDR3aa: CASSPEGDSFHEQYF; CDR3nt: TGTGCCAGCAGCCCAGAAGGGGATAGTTTCCACGAGCAGTACTTC
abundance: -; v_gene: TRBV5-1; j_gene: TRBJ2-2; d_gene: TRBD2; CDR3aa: CASSDVSTSPTGELFF; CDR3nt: TGCGCCAGCAGCGATGTATCGACTAGCCCCACCGGGGAGCTGTTTTTT
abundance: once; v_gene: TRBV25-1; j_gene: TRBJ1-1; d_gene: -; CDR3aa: CASSLPGTEAFF; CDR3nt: TGTGCCAGCAGTCTCCCGGGGACTGAAGCTTTCTTT
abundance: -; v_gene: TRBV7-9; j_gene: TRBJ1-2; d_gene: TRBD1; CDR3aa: CASSFETGVWSPYGYTF; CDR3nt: TGTGCCAGCAGCTTCGAAACAGGGGTATGGAGCCCGTATGGCTACACCTTC
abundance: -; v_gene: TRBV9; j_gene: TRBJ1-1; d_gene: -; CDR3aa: CASSVDPQGSTEAFF; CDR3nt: TGTGCCAGCAGCGTAGATCCCCAGGGCAGCACTGAAGCTTTCTTT
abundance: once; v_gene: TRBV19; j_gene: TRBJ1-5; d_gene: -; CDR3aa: CASSRSNQPQHF; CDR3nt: TGTGCCAGTAGTAGGAGTAATCAGCCCCAGCATTTT
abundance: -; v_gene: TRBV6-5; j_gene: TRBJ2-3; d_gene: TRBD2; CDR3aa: CASRSGLAGTDTQYF; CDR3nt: TGTGCCAGCAGGTCCGGACTAGCGGGCACAGATACGCAGTATTTT
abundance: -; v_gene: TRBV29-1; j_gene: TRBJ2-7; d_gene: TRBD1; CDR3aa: CSVGQGYYEQYF; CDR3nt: TGCAGCGTTGGACAGGGTTACTACGAGCAGTACTTC
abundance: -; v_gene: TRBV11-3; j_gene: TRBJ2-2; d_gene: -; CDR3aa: CASSTGVTGELFF; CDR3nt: TGTGCCAGCAGTACGGGAGTAACCGGGGAGCTGTTTTTT
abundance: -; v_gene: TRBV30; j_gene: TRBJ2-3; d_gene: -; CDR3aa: CAWSPGTDTQYF; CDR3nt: TGTGCCTGGAGTCCCGGCACAGATACGCAGTATTTT
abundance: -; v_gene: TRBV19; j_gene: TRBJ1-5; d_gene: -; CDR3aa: CASSIGGRGVVGNQPQHF; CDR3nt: TGTGCCAGTAGTATAGGGGGTCGGGGAGTGGTGGGCAATCAGCCCCAGCATTTT
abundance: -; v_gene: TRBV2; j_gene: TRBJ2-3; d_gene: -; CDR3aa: CASSEMVGPSADTQYF; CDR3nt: TGTGCCAGCAGTGAAATGGTGGGGCCAAGCGCAGATACGCAGTATTTT
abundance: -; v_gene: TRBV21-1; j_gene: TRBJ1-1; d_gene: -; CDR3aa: CASTQSQRLNTEAFF; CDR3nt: TGTGCCAGCACCCAATCTCAGAGACTAAACACTGAAGCTTTCTTT
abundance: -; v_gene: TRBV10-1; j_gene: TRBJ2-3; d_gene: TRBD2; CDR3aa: CASRNPTSGSDTQYF; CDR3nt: TGCGCCAGCAGGAACCCGACTAGCGGGAGTGATACGCAGTATTTT
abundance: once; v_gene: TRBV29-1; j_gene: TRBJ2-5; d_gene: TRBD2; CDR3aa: CSVEWQRGGRETQYF; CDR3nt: TGCAGCGTTGAGTGGCAGCGGGGGGGCCGAGAGACCCAGTACTTC
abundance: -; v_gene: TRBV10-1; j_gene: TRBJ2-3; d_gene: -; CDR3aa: CASSDSLGTDTQYF; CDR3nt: TGCGCCAGCAGCGATTCACTAGGCACAGATACGCAGTATTTT
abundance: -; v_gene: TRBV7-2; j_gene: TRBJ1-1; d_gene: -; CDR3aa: CASSTSLNSNTEAFF; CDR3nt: TGTGCCAGCAGCACTTCACTGAACTCGAACACTGAAGCTTTCTTT
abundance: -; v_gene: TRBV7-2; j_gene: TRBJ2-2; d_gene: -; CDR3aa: CASSLAGSGPGELFF; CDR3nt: TGTGCCAGCAGCTTAGCTGGGTCAGGGCCCGGGGAGCTGTTTTTT
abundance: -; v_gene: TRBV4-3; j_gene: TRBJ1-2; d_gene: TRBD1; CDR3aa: CASSRQTGNYGYTF; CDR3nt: TGCGCCAGCAGCCGCCAGACAGGGAACTATGGCTACACCTTC
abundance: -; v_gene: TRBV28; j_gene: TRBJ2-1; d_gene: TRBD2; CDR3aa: CASSSAGSYGRDYNEQFF; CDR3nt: TGTGCCAGCAGTTCCGCGGGTTCTTATGGGAGGGATTACAATGAGCAGTTCTTC
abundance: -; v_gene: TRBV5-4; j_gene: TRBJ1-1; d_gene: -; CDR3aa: CASSYGGQDTEAFF; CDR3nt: TGTGCCAGCAGCTACGGGGGGCAGGACACTGAAGCTTTCTTT
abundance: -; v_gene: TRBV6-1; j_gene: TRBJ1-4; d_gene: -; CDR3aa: CASKPPGTLDEKLFF; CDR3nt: TGTGCCAGCAAACCGCCTGGGACACTCGATGAAAAACTGTTTTTT
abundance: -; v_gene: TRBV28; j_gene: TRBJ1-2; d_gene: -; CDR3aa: CASSPGQLKDGYTF; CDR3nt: TGTGCCAGCAGTCCTGGACAGTTAAAAGATGGCTACACCTTC
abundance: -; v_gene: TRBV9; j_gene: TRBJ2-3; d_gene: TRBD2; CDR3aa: CASSVQRGGPSTDTQYF; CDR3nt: TGTGCCAGCAGCGTCCAGCGGGGGGGCCCTAGCACAGATACGCAGTATTTT
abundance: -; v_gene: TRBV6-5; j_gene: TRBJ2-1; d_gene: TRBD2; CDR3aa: CASSLAGPSYNEQFF; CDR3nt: TGTGCCAGCAGTCTAGCGGGCCCCTCCTACAATGAGCAGTTCTTC
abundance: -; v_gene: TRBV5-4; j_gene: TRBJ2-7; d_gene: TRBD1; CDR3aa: CASSWGQESSYEQYF; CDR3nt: TGTGCCAGCAGCTGGGGACAGGAAAGCTCCTACGAGCAGTACTTC
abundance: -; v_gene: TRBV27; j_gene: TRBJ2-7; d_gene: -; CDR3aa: CASSSPGTPSYEQYF; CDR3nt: TGTGCCAGCAGTTCCCCCGGGACTCCTTCCTACGAGCAGTACTTC